The 3 T cell receptor beta chains in this list originate from one sample, sequenced in a study of Graves' ophthalmopathy and Graves' hyperthyroidism. RNA transcripts yielded amplified TCR beta CDR3 regions. In the first round, RT-PCR was carried out with HTBI primers, and a multiplex PCR formed the second round. TCRdb re-derived calls from the multiplex PCR reads in MiXCR, one entry per CDR3 protein. The data show 300,000 to 500,000 distinct CDR3 sequences, with just over 15% seen just once and 7% held by the top ten. Material for sequencing was peripheral blood. These receptors were taken from a woman aged 18-35 years with stable Graves' hyperthyroidism.

V usage is TRBV7-8 and J usage is TRBJ2-5; D is unresolved. Germline V gives CDR1 SGHVS, CDR2 FQNEAQ. The CDR3 runs 13 residues. V dropped 1 base and J dropped 3 bases, with 6 bases sitting between them. In nucleotides, the CDR3 is TGTGCCAGCAGCTTAGACTTTAAAGAGACCCAGTACTTC. It encodes CASSLDFKETQYF.

The V call is TRBV6-5, the J call TRBJ1-5; D gene ambiguous. The V gene's germline CDR1 is MNHEY and CDR2 SVGAGI. V was cut by 4 bases and J by 1 base, with 11 bases left in between. This CDR3 contains 15 residues. CDR3 DNA sequence: TGTGCCAGCAGTTCTCCGGGATACAGCAATCAGCCCCAGCATTTT. Amino acids: CASSSPGYSNQPQHF.

J is TRBJ2-3 and V is TRBV20-1; D is possibly TRBD2 (7 bases). This CDR3 comprises 13 residues. Germline V gives CDR1 DFQATT, CDR2 SNEGSKA (reference sequence). Trimming cost V 3 bases and J 2 bases, with 9 bases left between them. CDR3 amino acids: CSASGGATDTQYF. CDR3 sequence (DNA): TGCAGTGCTAGTGGGGGGGCCACAGATACGCAGTATTTT.